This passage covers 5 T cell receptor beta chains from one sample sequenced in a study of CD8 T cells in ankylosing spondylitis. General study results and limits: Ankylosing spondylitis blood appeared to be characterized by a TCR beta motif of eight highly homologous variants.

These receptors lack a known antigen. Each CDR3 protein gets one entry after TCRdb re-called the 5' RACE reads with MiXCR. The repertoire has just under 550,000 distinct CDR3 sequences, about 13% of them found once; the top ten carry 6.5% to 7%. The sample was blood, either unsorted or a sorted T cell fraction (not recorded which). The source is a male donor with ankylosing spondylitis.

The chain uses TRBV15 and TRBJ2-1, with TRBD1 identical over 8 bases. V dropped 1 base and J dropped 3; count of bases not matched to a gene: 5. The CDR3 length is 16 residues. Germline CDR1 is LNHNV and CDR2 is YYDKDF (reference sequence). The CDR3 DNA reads TGTGCCACCAGCAGAGCCTCGACAGGGGTCTACAATGAGCAGTTCTTC. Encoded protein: CATSRASTGVYNEQFF.

CDR3 nucleotide sequence: TGTGCCACCAGCCTCGGGTACCCCACAGATACGCAGTATTTT. It codes for CATSLGYPTDTQYF. The rearrangement links TRBV15 to TRBJ2-3; no clear D gene. The CDR3 runs 14 residues. Trimming removed 5 bases from V and 2 bases from J, with 11 bases in between. CDR1 is LNHNV, CDR2 YYDKDF, per germline (reference sequence).

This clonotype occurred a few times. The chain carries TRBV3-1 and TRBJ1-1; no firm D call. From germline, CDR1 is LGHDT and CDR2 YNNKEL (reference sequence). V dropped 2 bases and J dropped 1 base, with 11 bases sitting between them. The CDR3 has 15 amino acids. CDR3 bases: TGTGCCAGCAGCCAATTAGCGGGGTCGAACACTGAAGCTTTCTTT. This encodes CASSQLAGSNTEAFF.

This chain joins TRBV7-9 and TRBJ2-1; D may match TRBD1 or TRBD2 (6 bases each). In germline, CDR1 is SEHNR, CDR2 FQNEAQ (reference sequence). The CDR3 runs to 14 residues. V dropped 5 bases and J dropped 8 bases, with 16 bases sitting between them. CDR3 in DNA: TGTGCCAGCAGCACTACCCTAGGGGGGTATGAGCAGTTCTTC. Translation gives CASSTTLGGYEQFF.

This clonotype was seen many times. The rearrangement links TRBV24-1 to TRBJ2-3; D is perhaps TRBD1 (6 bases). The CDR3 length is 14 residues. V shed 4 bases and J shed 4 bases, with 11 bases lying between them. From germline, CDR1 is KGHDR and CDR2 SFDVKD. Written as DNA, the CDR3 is TGTGCCACCAGTGACCCTACAGGGTCAGATACGCAGTATTTT. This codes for CATSDPTGSDTQYF.